The entry below gives a single T cell receptor (beta chain) sequence along with its context. This clone came up a few times. Its target antigen remains unknown. The input lacks base qualities; no much larger clone sits a single base away. The intended sense of this specimen's time point label: about 28 days (+/-7) after the second vaccine dose. Because spike-specific TCR depth and breadth did not differ between the two schedules, AZD1222 recipients who got a second dose at roughly 4 weeks were pooled with those who got a second dose at roughly 12 weeks. Samples from vaccinated people were obtained from the UK trials COV001 and COV002, which included a single-blind randomized controlled phase 2/3 trial of AZD1222 (ChAdOx1 nCoV-19) in healthy adults. Trial participant PBMC samples were collected at day 0 and day 28 after the second dose for TCRbeta chain sequencing. V gives up 0 bases and J gives up 6 bases, and the segment between their germline ends measures 6 bases. The CDR3 spans 13 residues, from the cysteine through the phenylalanine. Left in the record is the CDR3 DNA by itself, 39 bases read in frame from the first base. The CDR1 and CDR2 encoded by the germline V gene are SGHTA and FQGTGA.

The CDR3 regions of human TCRbeta chains were analyzed by immunosequencing. As for the authors' bioinformatics: TCRs in the repertoires were compared against a reference library of SARS-CoV-2-specific TCRs that had been generated with the MIRA antigen-specificity platform. Breadth meant the fraction of unique TCRs that were SARS-CoV-2-associated, whereas depth meant the fraction of total T cells that were SARS-CoV-2-associated. Using the MIRA data, each spike-specific TCR was mapped to the spike region that the TCR reacts to and placed in a CD4 or CD8 class. Log10-transformed breadth and depth values were compared by one-way ANOVA with Sidak's multiple comparisons tests. TCRdb's version of the immuneACCESS table is confined to in-frame rearrangements and falls short of the full clone set. An unresolved V gene accounts for under half of the shortfall where checked; the remainder is of unknown origin. V and J calls and clone size are as listed in that table; D and trimming were resolved from the DNA. The sample table contains approximately 200,000 clones; only one count was recorded for around 93% of them. The top ten hold around 1% of the sample.

The data belong to a study of T cell responses to AZD1222 COVID-19 vaccine (dated by TCRdb to the early 2020s). The study in broad terms: A total of around 240 trial participants underwent TCR sequencing, of whom roughly 210 received two doses of AZD1222 and 26 received two doses of the MenACWY control vaccine. Trial participants were enrolled by age into 18-55, 56-69 and 70-plus year subgroups, with about 150, 28 and 57 TCR-sequenced participants respectively. Broader findings and caveats from the paper: Because no day 14 peak-response samples were available, repertoires were characterized only after the peak T cell response. Reportedly, almost half of the unique spike-specific TCRs recognized epitopes lying outside the regions that are mutated in the B.1.351 and B.1.1.7 variants. Conclusions about previously exposed vaccinees were limited because only a handful of AZD1222 recipients were SARS-CoV-2 seropositive at baseline. The vaccine-associated CD4 TCRs covered the entire spike protein, and the dominant responses fell in regions 160-218 and 743-854. The 56-69-year group was small, and its depth increase did not reach significance, likely because of low power. After two AZD1222 doses, spike-specific TCR breadth and depth were significantly higher than at day 0 and than in MenACWY recipients. Most participants were white British and females outnumbered males, and the authors suggested that clonal diversity may have been underestimated.

Sequences were derived from peripheral blood, sampled 28 days after the second AZD1222 dose. The TCR sequence derives from an adult who received the AZD1222 COVID-19 vaccine. The chain uses TRBV7-3 and TRBJ1-5; no D segment can be confidently identified. Here the CDR3 is given as CASSLTFAQPQHF. In nucleotides, the sequence is TGTGCCAGCAGCTTAACGTTTGCTCAGCCCCAGCATTTT.